This T cell receptor beta chain was profiled in a study of shared clonotypes between healthy human individuals. About the research overall: Used for every donor were three CD4 naive, three CD4 memory, two CD8 naive and one CD8 memory plate.

The repertoire was sequenced with immunoSEQ multiplex PCR; TCRdb's copy has only in-frame clones and lacks some. The repertoire has roughly 2.6 million clones, approximately 94% of them found once; the top ten carry under 0.15%. Between the trimmed V and J ends, which lost 3 bases and 6 bases, there was a span of 18 bases. This CDR3 contains 16 residues. The germline CDR1 and CDR2 sequences are SNHLY and FYNNEI. This sequence joins TRBV2 and TRBJ2-1; D may be TRBD1 (6 bases). Sample: naive CD4+ T cells sorted from blood. Subset here: CD45RA+ positively selected. The receptor was derived from a young man in good health. CDR3 amino acids: CASSDADPQGSNEQFF. CDR3 DNA sequence: TGTGCCAGCAGTGACGCAGACCCCCAGGGGTCCAATGAGCAGTTCTTC.